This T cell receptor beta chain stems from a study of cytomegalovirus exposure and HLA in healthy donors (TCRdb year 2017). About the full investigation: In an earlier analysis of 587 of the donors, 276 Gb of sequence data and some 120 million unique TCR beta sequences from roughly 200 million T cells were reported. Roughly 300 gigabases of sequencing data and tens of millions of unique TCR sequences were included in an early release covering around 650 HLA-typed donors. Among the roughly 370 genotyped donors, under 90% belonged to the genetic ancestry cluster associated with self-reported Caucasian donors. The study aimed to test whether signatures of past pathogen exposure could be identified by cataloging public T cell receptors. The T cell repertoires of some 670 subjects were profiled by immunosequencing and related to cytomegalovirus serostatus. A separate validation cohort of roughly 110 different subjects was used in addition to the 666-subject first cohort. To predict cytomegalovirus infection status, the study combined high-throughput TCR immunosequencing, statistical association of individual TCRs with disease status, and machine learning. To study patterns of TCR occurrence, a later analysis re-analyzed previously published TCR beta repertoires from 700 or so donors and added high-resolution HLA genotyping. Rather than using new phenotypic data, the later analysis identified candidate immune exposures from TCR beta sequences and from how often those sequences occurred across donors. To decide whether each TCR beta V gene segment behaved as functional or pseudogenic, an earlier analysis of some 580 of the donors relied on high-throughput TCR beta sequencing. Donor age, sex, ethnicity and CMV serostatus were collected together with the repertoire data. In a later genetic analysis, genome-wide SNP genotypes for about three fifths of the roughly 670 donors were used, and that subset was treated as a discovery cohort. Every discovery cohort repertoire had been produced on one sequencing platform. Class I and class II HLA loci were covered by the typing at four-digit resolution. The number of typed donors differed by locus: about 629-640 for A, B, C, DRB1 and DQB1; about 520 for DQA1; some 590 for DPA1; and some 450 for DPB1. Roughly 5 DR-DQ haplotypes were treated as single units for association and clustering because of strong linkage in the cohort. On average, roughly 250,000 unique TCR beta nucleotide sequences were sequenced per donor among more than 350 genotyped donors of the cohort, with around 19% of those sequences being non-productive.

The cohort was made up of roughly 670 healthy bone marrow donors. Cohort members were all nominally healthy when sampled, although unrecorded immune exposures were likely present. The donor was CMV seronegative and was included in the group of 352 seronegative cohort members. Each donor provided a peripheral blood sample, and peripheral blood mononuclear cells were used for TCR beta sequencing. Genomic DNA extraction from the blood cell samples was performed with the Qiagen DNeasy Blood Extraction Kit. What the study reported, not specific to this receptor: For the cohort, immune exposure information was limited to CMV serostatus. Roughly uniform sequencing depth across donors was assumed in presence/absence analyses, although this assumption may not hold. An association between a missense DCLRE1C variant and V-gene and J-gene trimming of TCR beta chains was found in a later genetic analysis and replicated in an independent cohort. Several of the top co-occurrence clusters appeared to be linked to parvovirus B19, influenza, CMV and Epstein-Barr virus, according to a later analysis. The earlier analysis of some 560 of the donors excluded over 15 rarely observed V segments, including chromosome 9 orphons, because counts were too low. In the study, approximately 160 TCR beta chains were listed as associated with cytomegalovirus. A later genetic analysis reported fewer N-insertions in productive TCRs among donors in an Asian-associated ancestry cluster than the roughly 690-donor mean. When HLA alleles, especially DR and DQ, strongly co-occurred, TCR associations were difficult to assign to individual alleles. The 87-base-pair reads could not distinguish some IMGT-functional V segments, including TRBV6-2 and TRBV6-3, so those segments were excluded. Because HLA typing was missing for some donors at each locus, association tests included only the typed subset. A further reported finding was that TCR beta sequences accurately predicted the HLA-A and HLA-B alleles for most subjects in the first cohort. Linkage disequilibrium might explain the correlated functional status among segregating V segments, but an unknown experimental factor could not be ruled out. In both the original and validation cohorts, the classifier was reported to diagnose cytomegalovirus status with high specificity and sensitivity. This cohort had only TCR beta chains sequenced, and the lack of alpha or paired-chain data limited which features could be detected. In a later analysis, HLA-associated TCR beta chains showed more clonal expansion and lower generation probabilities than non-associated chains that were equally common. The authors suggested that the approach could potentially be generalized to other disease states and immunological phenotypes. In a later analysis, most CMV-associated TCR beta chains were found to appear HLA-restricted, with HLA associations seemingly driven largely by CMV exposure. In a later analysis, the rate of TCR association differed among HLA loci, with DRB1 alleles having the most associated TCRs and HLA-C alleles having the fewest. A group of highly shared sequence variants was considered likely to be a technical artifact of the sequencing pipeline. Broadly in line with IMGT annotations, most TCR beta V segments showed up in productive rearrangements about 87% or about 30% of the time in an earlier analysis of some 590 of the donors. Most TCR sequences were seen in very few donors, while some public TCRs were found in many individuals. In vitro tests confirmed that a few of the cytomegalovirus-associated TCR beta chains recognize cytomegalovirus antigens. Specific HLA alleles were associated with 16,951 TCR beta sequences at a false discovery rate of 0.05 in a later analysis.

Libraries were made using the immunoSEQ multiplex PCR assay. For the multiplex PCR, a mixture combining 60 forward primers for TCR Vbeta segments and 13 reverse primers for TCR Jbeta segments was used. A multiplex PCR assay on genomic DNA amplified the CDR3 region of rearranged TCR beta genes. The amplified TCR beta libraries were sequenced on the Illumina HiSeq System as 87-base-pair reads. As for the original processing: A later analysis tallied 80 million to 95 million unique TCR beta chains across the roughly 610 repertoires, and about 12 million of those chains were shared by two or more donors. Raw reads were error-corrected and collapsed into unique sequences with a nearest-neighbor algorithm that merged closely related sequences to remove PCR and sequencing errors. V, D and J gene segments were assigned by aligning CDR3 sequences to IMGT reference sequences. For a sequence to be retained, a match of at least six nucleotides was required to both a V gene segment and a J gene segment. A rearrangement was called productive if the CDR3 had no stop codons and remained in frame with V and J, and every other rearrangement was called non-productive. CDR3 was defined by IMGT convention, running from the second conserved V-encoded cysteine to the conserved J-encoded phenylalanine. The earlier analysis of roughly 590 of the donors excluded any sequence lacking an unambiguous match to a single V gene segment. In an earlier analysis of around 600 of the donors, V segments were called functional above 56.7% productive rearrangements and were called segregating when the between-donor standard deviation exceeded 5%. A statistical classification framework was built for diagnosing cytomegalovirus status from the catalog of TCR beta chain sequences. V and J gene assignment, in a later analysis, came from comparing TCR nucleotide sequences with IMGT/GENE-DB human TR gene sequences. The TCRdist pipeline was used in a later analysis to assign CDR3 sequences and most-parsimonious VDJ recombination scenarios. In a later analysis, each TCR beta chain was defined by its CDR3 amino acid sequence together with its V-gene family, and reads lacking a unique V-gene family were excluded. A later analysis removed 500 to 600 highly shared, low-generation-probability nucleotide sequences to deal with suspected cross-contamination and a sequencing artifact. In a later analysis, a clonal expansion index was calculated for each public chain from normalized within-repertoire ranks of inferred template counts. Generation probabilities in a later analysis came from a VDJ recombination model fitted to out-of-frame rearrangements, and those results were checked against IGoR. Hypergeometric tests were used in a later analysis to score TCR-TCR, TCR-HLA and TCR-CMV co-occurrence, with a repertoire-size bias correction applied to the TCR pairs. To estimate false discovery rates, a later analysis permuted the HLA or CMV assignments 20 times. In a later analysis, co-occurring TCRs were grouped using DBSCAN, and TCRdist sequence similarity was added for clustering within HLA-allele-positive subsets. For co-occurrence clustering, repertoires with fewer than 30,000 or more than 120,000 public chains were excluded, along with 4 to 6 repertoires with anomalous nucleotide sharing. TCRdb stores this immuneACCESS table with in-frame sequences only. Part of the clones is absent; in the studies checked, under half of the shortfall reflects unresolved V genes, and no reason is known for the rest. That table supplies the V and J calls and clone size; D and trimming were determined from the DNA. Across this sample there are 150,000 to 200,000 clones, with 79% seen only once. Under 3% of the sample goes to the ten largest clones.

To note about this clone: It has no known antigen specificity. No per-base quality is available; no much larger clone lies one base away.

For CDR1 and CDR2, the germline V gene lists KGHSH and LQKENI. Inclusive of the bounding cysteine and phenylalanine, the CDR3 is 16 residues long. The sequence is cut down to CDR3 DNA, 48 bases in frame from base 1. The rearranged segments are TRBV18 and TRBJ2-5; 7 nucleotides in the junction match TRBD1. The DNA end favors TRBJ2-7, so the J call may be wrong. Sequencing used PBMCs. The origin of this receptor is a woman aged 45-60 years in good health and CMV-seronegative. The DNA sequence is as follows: TGTGCCAGCTCACCGGCCGGGACAGTAACCTCCTACGAGCAGTACTTC. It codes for CASSPAGTVTSYEQYF.